Below are 18 T cell receptor beta chains sequenced from a single sample in a study of beta chain features in type 1 diabetes. These receptors are not linked to any known antigen. Study outcomes and limitations: Patients with Type 1 diabetes showed moderately but significantly shorter TCRB CDR3s in all four CD4+ subsets.

Isolated RNA was reverse transcribed in full, so expressed TCRB transcripts were sequenced. This table comes from immunoSEQ multiplex PCR, and its TCRdb copy is limited to in-frame clones, with some not included. Of about 340,000 clones in the sample, approximately 9.9% are singletons; the top ten hold 1%. The sequenced sample was central memory CD4+ T cells from blood. These TCRs come from a man aged 25-45 years with type 1 diabetes.

Only a few counts were recorded for this clone. This sequence joins TRBV2 and TRBJ1-5; 8 nucleotides agree with TRBD1. The CDR3 has 16 residues. Germline lookup yields CDR1 SNHLY and CDR2 FYNNEI. Trimming took 0 bases from V and 6 from J; bases not matched to a gene: 7. CDR3 in DNA: TGTGCCAGCAGTGAAGCTCGCAGGGGGCACAGTCAGCCCCAGCATTTT. It codes for CASSEARRGHSQPQHF.

This clone was picked up a small number of times. The rearrangement joins TRBV7-2 to TRBJ1-4, with D possibly being TRBD1 (6 bases). Between the trimmed V and J ends, which lost 5 bases and 8 bases, there was a span of 15 bases. The length of the CDR3 is 14 residues. Germline CDR1 and CDR2: SGHTA and FQGNSA. The CDR3 region has the DNA TGTGCCAGCAGCGGGCAGACAGGATCCGAAAAACTGTTTTTT. Protein: CASSGQTGSEKLFF.

This clone was detected only a few times. This chain uses TRBV5-6 with TRBJ2-1; TRBD1 aligns across 9 bases. The CDR3 is 16 residues long. J lost 5 bases, V lost 0 bases, and 6 bases had no gene match. Germline V gene lookup returns CDR1 SGHDT and CDR2 YYEEEE. CDR3 sequence (DNA): TGTGCCAGCAGCTTGGTGGGGACAGGGAGAGACAATGAGCAGTTCTTC. It is translated as CASSLVGTGRDNEQFF.

CDR3 residues: CASSSPGTSGGAVTQYF. CDR3 coding DNA: TGTGCCAGCAGTTCACCCGGGACTAGCGGGGGGGCGGTGACCCAGTACTTC. V is TRBV27 and J is TRBJ2-5; 16 bases align to TRBD2. This CDR3 is built from 17 residues. Trimming cost V 4 bases and J 7 bases; bases outside gene matches: 9. Germline-derived CDR1 and CDR2 are MNHEY and SMNVEV (reference sequence).

V and J are TRBV9 and TRBJ2-2; unclear D gene. CDR3 length equals 12 residues. The V and J ends lost 0 bases and 6 bases respectively, with 3 bases between them. Germline V gene sequence: CDR1 SGDLS, CDR2 YYNGEE. The CDR3 DNA reads TGTGCCAGCAGCGTAGGTTCCGGGGAGCTGTTTTTT. Residues: CASSVGSGELFF.

In the case of this clone: Other nucleotide sequences in the sample specify the same CDR3. The chain employs TRBV18 and TRBJ1-1, with a possible D match to TRBD1 (5 bases). The ends were cut back, 2 bases at V and 4 bases at J, with 11 bases in the middle. The CDR3 has 14 amino acids. The germline CDR1 and CDR2 sequences are KGHSH and LQKENI. CDR3 protein: CASSPGQGRTEAFF. For the CDR3, the DNA is TGTGCCAGCTCACCAGGGCAGGGCCGCACTGAAGCTTTCTTT.

The rearrangement links TRBV9 to TRBJ2-5; 7 bases are a match to TRBD2. Germline lookup yields CDR1 SGDLS and CDR2 YYNGEE. This CDR3 region has 15 residues. V shed 0 bases, J shed 4 bases, and the junction held 6 bases outside the gene matches. Written as DNA, the CDR3 is TGTGCCAGCAGCGTAGAGCCTAGCGGCCTAGAGACCCAGTACTTC. It yields the protein CASSVEPSGLETQYF. Based on the CDR3 plus reference TRBV9 and TRBJ2-5, the full variable domain is DSGVTQTPKHLITATGQRVTLRCSPRSGDLSVYWYQQSLDQGLQFLIQYYNGEERAKGNILERFSAQQFPDLHSELNLSSLELGDSALYFCASSVEPSGLETQYFGPGTRLLVL.

The chain joins TRBV11-2 to TRBJ1-6; tentatively, D is TRBD1 (6 bases). CDR1 and CDR2 from the germline V gene are SGHAT and FQNNGV. V was shortened by 3 bases and J by 13 bases, with 13 bases between the two germline ends. The CDR3 length is 13 residues. In DNA form, the CDR3 reads TGTGCCAGCAGCTTGGCCAGTAGGGGGCCCCTCCACTTT. It specifies CASSLASRGPLHF.

This clone occurred many times. The chain uses TRBV30 and TRBJ2-5; D may be TRBD2 (5 bases). V lost 4 bases to trimming and J lost 5 bases, with 14 bases between them. This CDR3 comprises 13 residues. The germline V gene has CDR1 GTSNPN and CDR2 SVGIG (reference sequence). This chain's CDR3 is CAWISGNGETQYF. For the CDR3, the DNA is TGTGCCTGGATCTCCGGGAACGGGGAGACCCAGTACTTC.

The rearrangement uses TRBV7-8 and TRBJ1-6; no definite D call. Per germline, CDR1 SGHVS and CDR2 FQNEAQ. Deletions cut 1 base from V and 9 bases from J, with 10 bases between. The CDR3 runs to 14 residues. CDR3 amino acids: CASSLVRGGSPLHF. The CDR3 bases are TGTGCCAGCAGCTTAGTTCGGGGTGGTTCACCCCTCCACTTT.

The chain links TRBV11-2 to TRBJ2-2, with D tentatively TRBD1 (6 bases). This CDR3 comprises 15 residues. With 5 bases removed from V and 3 bases from J, the gap between germline ends came to 13 bases. Germline values: CDR1 SGHAT, CDR2 FQNNGV. The CDR3 DNA reads TGTGCCAGCAGCAGCCGGGACACGTACACCGGGGAGCTGTTTTTT. This codes for CASSSRDTYTGELFF.

Here the CDR3 reads CASSLGAITDTQYF. CDR3 bases: TGTGCCAGCAGCTTAGGGGCGATCACAGATACGCAGTATTTT. V usage is TRBV7-2 and J usage is TRBJ2-3, with D unresolved. CDR3 length equals 14 residues. In germline, CDR1 is SGHTA, CDR2 FQGNSA. V gave up 1 base and J gave up 2 bases, with 7 bases separating them.

In this sample, this clone turned up a few times. J is TRBJ2-6 and V is TRBV5-1; tentatively, D is TRBD2 (6 bases). CDR3 length: 17 amino acids. CDR1 and CDR2 from the germline V gene are SGHRS and YFSETQ. Trimming cost V 1 base and J 4 bases, with 15 bases left between them. CDR3 sequence reads: CASSLLGLDLGANVLTF. For the CDR3, the DNA is TGCGCCAGCAGCTTGTTGGGACTCGACTTGGGGGCCAACGTCCTGACTTTC.

V and J are TRBV7-8 and TRBJ1-4, with D hard to call. CDR1 is SGHVS, CDR2 FQNEAQ, per germline. The CDR3 is 16 amino acids. The V and J ends lost 5 bases and 0 bases respectively, with 13 bases between them. The CDR3 here is CASSPHNSATNEKLFF. The CDR3 DNA sequence: TGTGCCAGCAGCCCCCACAACTCTGCAACTAATGAAAAACTGTTTTTT.

The V gene is TRBV4-2, the J gene TRBJ1-6, with 7 bases fitting TRBD1. The V and J ends lost 5 bases and 10 bases, in that order; junction bases with no gene match: 8. The length of the CDR3 is 14 residues. Germline V gives CDR1 LGHNA, CDR2 YNFKEQ. Written as DNA, the CDR3 is TGTGCCAGCAGCTTAGGACAGGCTCAATCACCCCTCCACTTT. It specifies CASSLGQAQSPLHF.

This clone was observed a handful of times. V and J are TRBV7-9 and TRBJ2-3, with D perhaps matching TRBD2 (7 bases). Trimming cost V 1 base and J 3 bases, with 17 bases left between them. CDR1 is SEHNR and CDR2 is FQNEAQ in the germline V gene (reference sequence). CDR3 length: 17 amino acids. The CDR3 region is CASSLVVRGAGTDTQYF. The CDR3 DNA reads TGTGCCAGCAGCTTAGTAGTTCGGGGGGCCGGTACAGATACGCAGTATTTT.

The rearrangement links TRBV19 to TRBJ1-2; the D gene is possibly TRBD1 (6 bases). The CDR3 extends over 15 amino acids. CDR1 is LNHDA, CDR2 SQIVND, per germline (reference sequence). With 2 bases removed from V and 0 bases from J, the gap between germline ends came to 10 bases. The CDR3 coding sequence is TGTGCCAGTAGTATAACGGCAGGGGCTAACTATGGCTACACCTTC. Translated: CASSITAGANYGYTF.

This chain uses TRBV6-5 with TRBJ2-4, with TRBD1 as a possible D gene (6 bases). This CDR3 is 15 amino acids long. V gave up 5 bases and J gave up 4 bases, with 15 bases separating them. From germline, CDR1 is MNHEY and CDR2 SVGAGI. CDR3 sequence: CASSRQPGQKNIQYF. CDR3 sequence (DNA): TGTGCCAGCAGTCGGCAACCAGGACAGAAAAACATTCAGTACTTC.